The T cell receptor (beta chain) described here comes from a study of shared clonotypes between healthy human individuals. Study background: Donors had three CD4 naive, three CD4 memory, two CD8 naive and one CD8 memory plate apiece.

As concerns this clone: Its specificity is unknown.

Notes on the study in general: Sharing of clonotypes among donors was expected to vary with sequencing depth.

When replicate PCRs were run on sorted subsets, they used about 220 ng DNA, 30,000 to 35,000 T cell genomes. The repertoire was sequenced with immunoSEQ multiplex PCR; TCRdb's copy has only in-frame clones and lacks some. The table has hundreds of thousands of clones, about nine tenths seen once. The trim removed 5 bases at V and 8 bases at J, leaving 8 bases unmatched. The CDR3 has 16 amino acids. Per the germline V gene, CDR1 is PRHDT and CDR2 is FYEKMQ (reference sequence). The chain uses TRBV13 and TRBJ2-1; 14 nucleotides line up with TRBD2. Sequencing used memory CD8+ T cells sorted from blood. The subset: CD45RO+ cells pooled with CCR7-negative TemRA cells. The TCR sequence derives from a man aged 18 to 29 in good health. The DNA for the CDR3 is TGTGCCAGCAGCGCGACGACTAGCGGGGGGGCCGATGAGCAGTTCTTC. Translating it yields CASSATTSGGADEQFF. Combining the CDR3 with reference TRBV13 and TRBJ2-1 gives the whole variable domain AAGVIQSPRHLIKEKRETATLKCYPIPRHDTVYWYQQGPGQDPQFLISFYEKMQSDKGSIPDRFSAQQFSDYHSELNMSSLELGDSALYFCASSATTSGGADEQFFGPGTRLTVL.